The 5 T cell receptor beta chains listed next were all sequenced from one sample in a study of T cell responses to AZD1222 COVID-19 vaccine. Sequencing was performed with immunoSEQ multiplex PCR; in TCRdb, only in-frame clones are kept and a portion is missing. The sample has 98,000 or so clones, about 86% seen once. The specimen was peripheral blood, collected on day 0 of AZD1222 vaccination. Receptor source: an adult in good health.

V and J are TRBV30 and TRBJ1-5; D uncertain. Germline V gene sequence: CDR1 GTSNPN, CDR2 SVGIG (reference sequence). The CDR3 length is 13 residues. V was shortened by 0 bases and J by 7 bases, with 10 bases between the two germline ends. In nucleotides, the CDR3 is TGTGCCTGGAGTGTATCTGAGGGCCAGCCCCAGCATTTT. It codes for CAWSVSEGQPQHF.

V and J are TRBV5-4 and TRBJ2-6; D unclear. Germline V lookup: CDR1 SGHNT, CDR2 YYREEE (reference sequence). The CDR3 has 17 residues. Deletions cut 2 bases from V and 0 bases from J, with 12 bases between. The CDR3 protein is CASSFSATSSGANVLTF. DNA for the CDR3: TGTGCCAGCAGCTTTTCGGCCACAAGCTCTGGGGCCAACGTCCTGACTTTC.

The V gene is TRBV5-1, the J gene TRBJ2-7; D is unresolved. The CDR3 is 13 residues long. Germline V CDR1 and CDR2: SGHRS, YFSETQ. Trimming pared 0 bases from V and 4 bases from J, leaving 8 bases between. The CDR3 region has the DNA TGCGCCAGCAGCTTGGACCGACCTTACGAGCAGTACTTC. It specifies CASSLDRPYEQYF.

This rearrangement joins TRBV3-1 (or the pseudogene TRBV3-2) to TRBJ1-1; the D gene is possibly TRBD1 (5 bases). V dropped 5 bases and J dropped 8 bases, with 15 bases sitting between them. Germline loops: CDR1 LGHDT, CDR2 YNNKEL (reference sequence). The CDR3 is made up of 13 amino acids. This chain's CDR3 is CASSVRIGAEAFF. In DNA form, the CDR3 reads TGTGCCAGCAGCGTCCGGATAGGGGCCGAAGCTTTCTTT.

CDR3 region: CASSPAGGPTDTQYF. The CDR3 DNA is TGTGCCAGCAGCCCAGCGGGGGGGCCTACAGATACGCAGTATTTT. This chain joins TRBV6-2 or TRBV6-3 and TRBJ2-3; 10 bases line up with TRBD2. Germline V gives CDR1 MNHEY, CDR2 SVGEGT. After removal of 6 bases from V and 3 bases from J, the junction contained 6 bases not matched to a gene. This CDR3 region has 15 residues.